A single sample is the source of the 19 T cell receptor beta chains below, sequenced in a study of T cell responses to AZD1222 COVID-19 vaccine. Sequencing was performed with immunoSEQ multiplex PCR; in TCRdb, only in-frame clones are kept and a portion is missing. The table includes some 130,000 clones, roughly 80% detected once. The specimen was peripheral blood, collected on day 0 of AZD1222 vaccination. The receptors derive from an adult in good health.

The sample holds one count of this clone. The chain uses TRBV28 and TRBJ2-2, with 7 bases aligning to TRBD1. The germline gives CDR1 MDHEN, CDR2 SYDVKM. V gave up 3 bases and J gave up 1 base; unmatched junction bases: 5. The CDR3 covers 16 residues. The DNA for the CDR3 is TGTGCCAGCAGTTTTGGACGACAGGGGAACACCGGGGAGCTGTTTTTT. This gives the protein CASSFGRQGNTGELFF.

The V and J genes are TRBV2 and TRBJ1-4; D might be TRBD1 (6 bases). The length of the CDR3 is 16 residues. Trimming left V 6 bases short and J 10 bases short, with 24 bases between. Germline CDR1 and CDR2: SNHLY and FYNNEI. DNA for the CDR3: TGTGCCAGCAGCGAGGGGGACACATTATTTGGGGGAAAACTGTTTTTT. Its translation: CASSEGDTLFGGKLFF.

V gene TRBV5-5 combines with J gene TRBJ1-1, with 11 bases fitting TRBD1. Trimming cost V 0 bases and J 1 base; bases outside gene matches: 2. Germline CDR1 SGHKS, CDR2 YYEKEE (reference sequence). The CDR3 has 16 amino acids. The CDR3 is CASSLVGQGGNTEAFF. CDR3 coding DNA: TGTGCCAGCAGCTTGGTGGGACAGGGGGGGAACACTGAAGCTTTCTTT.

V and J are TRBV2 and TRBJ2-7; D is perhaps TRBD1 (6 bases). Trimming took off 3 bases at V and 4 bases at J, with 13 bases between the two ends. There are 14 residues in the CDR3. CDR1 SNHLY and CDR2 FYNNEI come from the germline V gene. The CDR3 sequence: CASSDADRSYEQYF. In DNA, the CDR3 is TGTGCCAGCAGTGACGCGGACAGATCTTACGAGCAGTACTTC.

This clone turned up a few times. The rearrangement joins TRBV5-1 to TRBJ1-3, with TRBD1 matching 11 bases. V trimming: 4 bases; J trimming: 0 bases; junction bases outside the gene matches: 6. The CDR3 loop spans 17 amino acids. Looked up from germline, CDR1 is SGHRS and CDR2 is YFSETQ. The DNA for the CDR3 is TGCGCCAGCAGCGTGCAGGGACAGGGGGACTCTGGAAACACCATATATTTT. It encodes CASSVQGQGDSGNTIYF.

This chain links TRBV30 with TRBJ1-2; D call uncertain. Trimming cost V 2 bases and J 7 bases, with 14 bases left between them. CDR3 length equals 13 residues. The germline CDR1 and CDR2 sequences are GTSNPN and SVGIG (reference sequence). The CDR3 protein is CAWSPTSAGGYTF. For the CDR3, the DNA is TGTGCCTGGAGTCCGACTTCAGCCGGTGGCTACACCTTC.

The chain couples TRBV9 to TRBJ1-1; no clear D. The V end lost 3 bases, the J end lost 3 bases, and 21 bases lay between the germline ends. The CDR3 covers 17 residues. Looked up from germline, CDR1 is SGDLS and CDR2 is YYNGEE. CDR3 bases: TGTGCCAGCAGCGCCTACAATTGGGGTTTTGGGGACACTGAAGCTTTCTTT. This codes for CASSAYNWGFGDTEAFF. Drawing the rest from reference TRBV9 and TRBJ1-1, the complete variable domain is DSGVTQTPKHLITATGQRVTLRCSPRSGDLSVYWYQQSLDQGLQFLIQYYNGEERAKGNILERFSAQQFPDLHSELNLSSLELGDSALYFCASSAYNWGFGDTEAFFGQGTRLTVV.

This chain joins TRBV16 and TRBJ2-7; D is undetermined. The CDR3 consists of 14 residues. Trimming shortened V by 8 bases and J by 0 bases, and 14 bases separated the two germline ends. CDR1 KGHSY and CDR2 FQNENV come from the germline V gene. The CDR3 here is CASAPRVSSYEQYF. The CDR3 DNA follows: TGTGCCAGCGCACCTCGGGTCAGCTCCTACGAGCAGTACTTC.

V gene TRBV21-1 combines with J gene TRBJ1-4; the table's D call of TRBD1 was not tested on the DNA. TRBV21-1 is designated a pseudogene. The CDR3 contains 18 residues. CDR3 DNA: TGTGCCAGCAGCAAAGCGCGATCCAGGGGATGGACCAAATCGAAACTGTTTTTT. Encoded protein: CASSKARSRGWTKSKLFF.

This rearrangement joins TRBV15 to TRBJ2-3, with 7 bases matching TRBD1. Germline assignment: CDR1 LNHNV and CDR2 YYDKDF (reference sequence). The V and J ends lost 0 bases and 6 bases, in that order; junction bases with no gene match: 15. The CDR3 sequence is 18 residues long. The CDR3 DNA reads as TGTGCCACCAGCAGAGATATCACAGGGGAATTAGAGAGGGATACGCAGTATTTT. It specifies CATSRDITGELERDTQYF. The entire variable domain, with the rest obtained from reference TRBV15 and TRBJ2-3, is as follows: DAMVIQNPRYQVTQFGKPVTLSCSQTLNHNVMYWYQQKSSQAPKLLFHYYDKDFNNEADTPDNFQSRRPNTSFCFLDIRSPGLGDTAMYLCATSRDITGELERDTQYFGPGTRLTVL.

This clone was seen only once. The CDR3 here is CAISESDASYNEQFF. The CDR3 DNA follows: TGTGCCATCAGTGAGTCGGATGCTTCCTACAATGAGCAGTTCTTC. The genes are TRBV10-3 and TRBJ2-1; no clear D. Trimming shortened V by 0 bases and J by 1 base, and 7 bases separated the two germline ends. The CDR3 has 15 residues. In germline, CDR1 is ENHRY, CDR2 SYGVKD.

The chain is built from TRBV5-1 and TRBJ2-3; 14 nucleotides agree with TRBD2. The trim removed 5 bases at V and 4 bases at J, leaving 0 bases unmatched. There are 14 residues in the CDR3. CDR1 and CDR2 from the germline V gene are SGHRS and YFSETQ. CDR3 loop: CASRTSGGADTQYF. The DNA for the CDR3 is TGCGCCAGCAGGACTAGCGGGGGGGCAGATACGCAGTATTTT.

The chain carries TRBV7-3 and TRBJ1-1, with D possibly TRBD1 on 6 matching bases. Per the germline V gene, CDR1 is SGHTA and CDR2 is FQGTGA. The CDR3 covers 15 residues. Trimming stripped 2 bases from V and 3 bases from J, with 13 bases between. The CDR3 protein is CASSLSGDRDTEAFF. The CDR3 region has the DNA TGTGCCAGCAGCTTATCAGGGGATCGGGACACTGAAGCTTTCTTT.

J is TRBJ1-1 and V is TRBV6-5; 11 nucleotides line up with TRBD1. The CDR3 contains 12 residues. Germline CDR1 MNHEY, CDR2 SVGAGI. The J segment lost 10 bases and the V segment lost 4 bases, leaving 2 bases of the junction unmatched. The CDR3 DNA reads as TGTGCCAGCAGTTCGGGACAGGGGGTAGCTTTCTTT. This translates into CASSSGQGVAFF.

This clone was seen only a few times. The chain has TRBV7-2 and TRBJ2-7, with D maybe TRBD2 (6 bases). Germline V gene data show CDR1 as SGHTA and CDR2 as FQGNSA. Trimming took off 1 base at V and 0 bases at J, with 13 bases between the two ends. This CDR3 is built from 16 residues. In nucleotides, the CDR3 is TGTGCCAGCAGCTTAGTGCGGGACTCAAGCTCCTACGAGCAGTACTTC. It yields the protein CASSLVRDSSSYEQYF.

The rearrangement links TRBV7-2 to TRBJ2-3, with D tentatively TRBD2 (6 bases). The V and J ends lost 4 bases and 7 bases respectively, with 18 bases between them. CDR1 and CDR2 (germline): SGHTA, FQGNSA. This CDR3 is built from 15 residues. Here the CDR3 DNA reads TGTGCCAGCAGCTCGCGGGGCCCCCAGAGCAATACGCAGTATTTT. This codes for CASSSRGPQSNTQYF.

This clone was counted only a few times. V and J are TRBV6-5 and TRBJ2-7, with a weak D call TRBD2 (5 bases). The CDR3 is made up of 15 amino acids. CDR1 MNHEY and CDR2 SVGAGI come from the germline V gene. V lost 10 bases and J lost 2, with 21 bases in between. The DNA for the CDR3 is TGTGCCATCCAGGCCCAAACGAGGGTTCCCTACGAGCAGTACTTC. Translated, it gives CAIQAQTRVPYEQYF.

The V call is TRBV7-2, the J call TRBJ2-2; tentative D call: TRBD2 (6 bases). V was trimmed by 2 bases and J by 5 bases, leaving 12 bases between them. The CDR3 has 15 residues. Germline CDR1 reads SGHTA; CDR2 reads FQGNSA. CDR3 protein: CASSLYASDTGELFF. The CDR3 DNA follows: TGTGCCAGCAGCTTATATGCTAGCGATACCGGGGAGCTGTTTTTT.

This chain links TRBV27 with TRBJ1-1; no firm D call. CDR1 is MNHEY, CDR2 SMNVEV, per germline (reference sequence). V was shortened by 6 bases and J by 0 bases, with 11 bases between the two germline ends. The CDR3 runs 14 residues. DNA for the CDR3: TGTGCCAGCAGGGCTTCGGGCGTGAACACTGAAGCTTTCTTT. Its protein is CASRASGVNTEAFF.